The 5 T cell receptor beta chains reported below all come from one sample, sequenced in a study of breast tumors, draining lymph nodes, adjacent tissues. MiXCR, applied by TCRdb to the multiplex PCR reads, yields one record per CDR3 protein. Here the sample spans some 230,000 distinct CDR3 sequences, less than 45% being singletons. The lymph nodes were axillary draining lymph nodes from breast cancer patients. The specimen sequenced was axillary lymph node tissue. Receptor source: a female donor with breast cancer. Some clones in this sample may be carry-over from other donors' samples.

There are many counts of this clonotype. The rearrangement links TRBV2 to TRBJ1-4; 10 bases align to TRBD1. This CDR3 is 15 amino acids long. The trim removed 6 bases at V and 4 bases at J, leaving 5 bases unmatched. Germline V gives CDR1 SNHLY, CDR2 FYNNEI. This CDR3 is CASRTGDRGNEKLFF. The CDR3 DNA reads TGTGCCAGCAGGACCGGGGACAGGGGTAATGAAAAACTGTTTTTT.

This clonotype has only a few counts. A read error may be the cause here, since a much bigger clone is one base away. Here the CDR3 reads CASSFAIPYEQYF. Here the CDR3 DNA reads TGTGCCAGCAGTTTCGCCATCCCCTACGAGCAGTACTTC. The chain recombines TRBV12-3 or TRBV12-4 with TRBJ2-7; no definite D call. V was shortened by 3 bases and J by 2 bases, with 8 bases between the two germline ends. The CDR3 loop spans 13 amino acids.

This clonotype showed up just once. The rearrangement links TRBV5-6 to TRBJ2-6; no clear D gene. The V end lost 4 bases, the J end lost 3 bases, and 8 bases lay between the germline ends. CDR1 and CDR2 from the germline V gene are SGHDT and YYEEEE. CDR3 length: 14 amino acids. Here the CDR3 reads CASSTPRGANVLTF. For the CDR3, the DNA is TGTGCCAGCAGCACCCCACGTGGGGCCAACGTCCTGACTTTC.

This clonotype occurred a few times. The rearrangement uses TRBV6-5 and TRBJ1-6; tentative D call: TRBD1 (6 bases). Germline-derived CDR1 and CDR2 are MNHEY and SVGAGI. V was pared by 6 bases and J by 5 bases, with 11 bases between. This CDR3 contains 14 residues. CDR3 nucleotides: TGTGCCAGCAGCCGACAGGAGAATAATTCACCCCTCCACTTT. It codes for CASSRQENNSPLHF.

Many counts were recorded for this clonotype. The J gene is TRBJ2-7, the V gene TRBV6-5; D may be TRBD1 (6 bases). The CDR3 has 13 amino acids. Germline V gene sequence: CDR1 MNHEY, CDR2 SVGAGI. The V gene lost 4 bases and the J gene lost 6 bases, with 13 bases spanning the gap. The CDR3 sequence is CASSFNRVGEQYF. The CDR3 DNA is TGTGCCAGCAGTTTTAACAGGGTTGGCGAGCAGTACTTC.